Listed here is a single T cell receptor beta chain. Germline V gene lookup returns CDR1 SGHVS and CDR2 FQNEAQ. This CDR3 is built from 15 residues. V was pared by 5 bases and J by 3 bases, with 5 bases of the junction left unmatched. The data derive from a study of blood T cell repertoires in COVID-19. Study-wide context: COVID-19 samples collected from the United States, Italy and Spain covered acute and convalescent phases. PBMCs, B-cell-depleted T cells, or T cells were the source of the cDNA or gDNA that made up the material.

Per the original data handling: Amplified reference gene primers provided the basis for estimating nucleated cell counts. Profiling relied on immunoSEQ multiplex PCR, and the TCRdb table lists in-frame clones only, not all of them. V and J calls and clone size are as listed in that table; D and trimming were resolved from the DNA. The table has hundreds of thousands of clones, 80% to 85% seen once; the top ten hold 27%. This chain uses TRBV7-8 with TRBJ1-5, with 9 bases matching TRBD1. Sequencing was done on a sample of peripheral blood. This clonotype originated in a man between 40 and 49 years old with acute or convalescent COVID-19. CDR3 amino acids: CASSTDRGLNQPQHF. The CDR3 bases are TGTGCCAGCAGCACGGACAGGGGTCTCAATCAGCCCCAGCATTTT.